Described below is a single T cell receptor (beta chain) sequence and its context. Its matching antigen is unknown. These data belong to a study of T cell repertoires and HLA-DP antigens. Whole-study findings and limits: Antigen presentation used HeLa cells, with total CD4+ cells responding. Clones undetected before culture averaged roughly 40% against one allele and about 50% against the other.

This CDR3 spans 13 amino acids. With 0 bases removed from V and 7 bases from J, the gap between germline ends came to 10 bases. Germline values: CDR1 SGHRS, CDR2 YFSETQ. Primers targeted 54 TRBV and 13 TRBJ segments. Deep-resolution sequencing targeted 150,000 to 250,000 T cell genomes in pre-culture CD4+ samples. Profiling relied on immunoSEQ multiplex PCR, and the TCRdb table lists in-frame clones only, not all of them. Altogether around 100,000 clones are present, nearly 95% being singletons, with the ten largest covering about 0.27%. Source material: CD4+ T cells from PBMCs. This receptor was obtained from a woman in her late teens or twenties in good health and CMV-seronegative. V and J are TRBV5-1 and TRBJ2-5; D gene uncertain. The CDR3 DNA is TGCGCCAGCAGCTTGGACCCGTCTGGGACCCAGTACTTC. Amino acid sequence: CASSLDPSGTQYF.